The rows below give T cell receptor beta chains drawn from one sample of a study of T cells in Graves' hyperthyroidism and ophthalmopathy. TCRdb used MiXCR to reprocess the multiplex PCR reads, holding one entry per CDR3 protein. Found here are some 370,000 distinct CDR3 sequences, roughly 13% of them singletons; the top ten hold 25% to 30%. Sequencing was done on a sample of blood. Receptors were obtained from a man aged 45-65 years with Graves' ophthalmopathy. Both conserved end residues are part of each CDR3. A D gene is named only where the DNA matches it firmly. Clone size appears in some rows only: once, few, many, or a class for an expanded clone.

v_call: TRBV15
j_call: TRBJ2-7
d_call: NA
clone_size: many
cdr3_aa: CATSTGRRLTYEQYF
cdr3_nt: TGTGCCACCAGCACGGGACGGAGATTAACCTACGAGCAGTACTTC

v_call: TRBV27
j_call: TRBJ2-1
d_call: NA
clone_size: many
cdr3_aa: CASSYGGAGYNEQFF
cdr3_nt: TGTGCCAGCAGTTACGGGGGTGCCGGCTACAATGAGCAGTTCTTC

v_call: TRBV27
j_call: TRBJ2-7
d_call: TRBD2
clone_size: NA
cdr3_aa: CASCPGGARSYEQYF
cdr3_nt: TGTGCCAGCTGCCCGGGGGGTGCACGGTCCTACGAGCAGTACTTC

v_call: TRBV12-3/TRBV12-4
j_call: TRBJ1-2
d_call: NA
clone_size: many
cdr3_aa: CASSRRSGAGGYTF
cdr3_nt: TGTGCCAGCAGTCGCCGCTCGGGGGCTGGCGGCTACACCTTC

v_call: TRBV30
j_call: TRBJ1-1
d_call: NA
clone_size: many
cdr3_aa: CASLGSSPTEAFF
cdr3_nt: TGTGCCTCACTTGGAAGTAGCCCGACTGAAGCTTTCTTT

v_call: TRBV24-1
j_call: TRBJ2-3
d_call: NA
clone_size: NA
cdr3_aa: CATSTPRDTQYF
cdr3_nt: TGTGCCACCAGTACCCCTAGAGATACGCAGTATTTT

v_call: TRBV12-3/TRBV12-4
j_call: TRBJ2-2
d_call: NA
clone_size: many
cdr3_aa: CASSFGRTNTGELFF
cdr3_nt: TGTGCCAGCAGTTTTGGGCGTACGAACACCGGGGAGCTGTTTTTT

v_call: TRBV5-1
j_call: TRBJ2-3
d_call: NA
clone_size: many
cdr3_aa: CASSSGTGTDTQYF
cdr3_nt: TGCGCCAGCAGCTCCGGGACTGGCACAGATACGCAGTATTTT

v_call: TRBV6-2/TRBV6-3
j_call: TRBJ1-1
d_call: NA
clone_size: many
cdr3_aa: CASSYLGNTEAFF
cdr3_nt: TGTGCCAGCAGTTACTTAGGGAACACTGAAGCTTTCTTT

v_call: TRBV28
j_call: TRBJ1-5
d_call: TRBD1
clone_size: NA
cdr3_aa: CASSRDRDGYQPQHF
cdr3_nt: TGTGCCAGCAGCCGGGACAGGGACGGATATCAGCCCCAGCATTTT

v_call: TRBV11-3
j_call: TRBJ2-2
d_call: TRBD2
clone_size: NA
cdr3_aa: CASSPRLAEMNTGELFF
cdr3_nt: TGTGCCAGCAGCCCCCGCCTAGCGGAGATGAACACCGGGGAGCTGTTTTTT

v_call: TRBV2
j_call: TRBJ1-2
d_call: TRBD1
clone_size: many
cdr3_aa: CASNTLGTEGGYTF
cdr3_nt: TGTGCCAGCAACACACTCGGGACAGAAGGAGGCTACACCTTC

v_call: TRBV15
j_call: TRBJ2-7
d_call: NA
clone_size: few
cdr3_aa: CATSRSRDVYEQYF
cdr3_nt: TGTGCCACCAGCAGATCGCGGGATGTCTACGAGCAGTACTTC

v_call: TRBV29-1
j_call: TRBJ2-5
d_call: TRBD2
clone_size: NA
cdr3_aa: CSVVPSGRSQETQYF
cdr3_nt: TGCAGCGTTGTGCCTAGCGGGAGGTCCCAAGAGACCCAGTACTTC

v_call: TRBV9
j_call: TRBJ1-6
d_call: NA
clone_size: NA
cdr3_aa: CASSPRTQHNSPLHF
cdr3_nt: TGTGCCAGCAGCCCTCGGACCCAACATAATTCACCCCTCCACTTT

v_call: TRBV30
j_call: TRBJ2-7
d_call: TRBD2
clone_size: few
cdr3_aa: CAWSVSGISYEQYF
cdr3_nt: TGTGCCTGGAGTGTCAGCGGGATCTCCTACGAGCAGTACTTC

v_call: TRBV2
j_call: TRBJ1-1
d_call: NA
clone_size: many
cdr3_aa: CAKDSTLGNTEAFF
cdr3_nt: TGTGCCAAGGACAGCACCCTAGGGAACACTGAAGCTTTCTTT

v_call: TRBV5-1
j_call: TRBJ2-3
d_call: TRBD2
clone_size: few
cdr3_aa: CASSSPSDSGATDTQYF
cdr3_nt: TGCGCCAGCAGCTCCCCGTCGGATAGCGGGGCCACAGATACGCAGTATTTT

v_call: TRBV12-3/TRBV12-4
j_call: TRBJ2-3
d_call: TRBD1
clone_size: few
cdr3_aa: CASRRQGSTDTQYF
cdr3_nt: TGTGCCAGCAGGAGACAGGGCAGCACAGATACGCAGTATTTT

v_call: TRBV6-1
j_call: TRBJ2-7
d_call: TRBD1
clone_size: many
cdr3_aa: CASSEAAGQGPMGQYF
cdr3_nt: TGTGCCAGCAGTGAAGCTGCGGGACAGGGACCCATGGGGCAGTACTTC

v_call: TRBV25-1
j_call: TRBJ1-1
d_call: NA
clone_size: NA
cdr3_aa: CASSEWGTEAFF
cdr3_nt: TGTGCCAGCAGTGAATGGGGAACGGAAGCTTTCTTT

v_call: TRBV19
j_call: TRBJ2-1
d_call: TRBD2
clone_size: few
cdr3_aa: CASSKTSGRAHNEQFF
cdr3_nt: TGTGCCAGTAGTAAGACTAGCGGGAGGGCCCACAATGAGCAGTTCTTC

v_call: TRBV7-9
j_call: TRBJ1-2
d_call: TRBD1
clone_size: few
cdr3_aa: CASSLARGTGVLYGYTF
cdr3_nt: TGTGCCAGCAGCTTAGCGCGGGGGACAGGGGTTTTGTATGGCTACACCTTC

v_call: TRBV10-3
j_call: TRBJ1-6
d_call: NA
clone_size: many
cdr3_aa: CAISDARLGDSPLHF
cdr3_nt: TGTGCCATCAGTGACGCAAGGCTTGGAGATTCACCCCTCCACTTT

v_call: TRBV9
j_call: TRBJ1-1
d_call: NA
clone_size: NA
cdr3_aa: CASSVGEGNTEAFF
cdr3_nt: TGTGCCAGCAGCGTAGGTGAGGGGAACACTGAAGCTTTCTTT

v_call: TRBV6-1
j_call: TRBJ2-7
d_call: TRBD2
clone_size: few
cdr3_aa: CASTLTKGGTSGRWGTYEQYF
cdr3_nt: TGTGCCAGCACCCTTACGAAGGGGGGGACTAGCGGGAGATGGGGTACCTACGAGCAGTACTTC

v_call: TRBV4-2
j_call: TRBJ2-1
d_call: TRBD2
clone_size: many
cdr3_aa: CASSQPGLAGANEQFF
cdr3_nt: TGTGCCAGCAGCCAACCCGGACTAGCGGGAGCCAATGAGCAGTTCTTC